The entry below gives a single TCR beta chain sequence along with its context. This entry comes from a study of T cell changes during pregnancy in multiple sclerosis. The CDR3 totals 13 residues. J was trimmed by 7 bases and V by 5 bases; bases with no gene match: 4. Germline-derived CDR1 and CDR2 are MGHDK and SYGVNS. Assay used: immunoSEQ multiplex PCR; TCRdb lists only in-frame clones, some missing. The data hold approximately 82,000 clones, with 85% to 95% observed a single time. Sequenced here: CD4+ T cells from peripheral blood mononuclear cells, sampled in the second trimester of pregnancy. The rearrangement uses TRBV25-1 and TRBJ1-2; the match to TRBD1 covers 10 bases. The source of this sequence is a female donor with multiple sclerosis, enrolled in a pregnancy study. CDR3 coding DNA: TGTGCCAGCAGTTCCCGGGACAGGGGTGGCTACACCTTC. As protein: CASSSRDRGGYTF.